A selection of T cell receptor beta chains follows, all from one sample in a study of human T cells and chemical hapten exposure. MiXCR, run by TCRdb on the RACE reads, gives a single entry per CDR3 protein. This sample has some 90,000 distinct CDR3 sequences, with about 10% found just once. The sequenced material came from whole blood. These receptors came from a female donor in good health. Some clones in this sample may be carry-over from other donors' samples. Both conserved end residues are part of each CDR3. The D gene is left open where the match is weak. The size of a clone is reported for some rows only, either as once, few or many, or as a class for expanded clones.

CDR3aa: CSAPWTGRDTQYF
CDR3nt: TGCAGTGCTCCCTGGACTGGACGGGATACGCAGTATTTT
j_gene: TRBJ2-3
d_gene: NA
v_gene: TRBV20-1
abundance: NA

CDR3aa: CASSKGTGLATQYF
CDR3nt: TGTGCCAGCAGCAAGGGGACAGGGCTAGCGACCCAGTACTTC
j_gene: TRBJ2-5
d_gene: NA
v_gene: TRBV21-1
abundance: many

CDR3aa: CASSQEGANGPPNEQFF
CDR3nt: TGTGCCAGCAGCCAAGAAGGGGCTAACGGGCCCCCCAATGAGCAGTTCTTC
j_gene: TRBJ2-1
d_gene: NA
v_gene: TRBV3-2
abundance: many

CDR3aa: CASSERQGGQYF
CDR3nt: TGTGCCAGCAGTGAAAGACAGGGAGGCCAGTACTTC
j_gene: TRBJ2-5
d_gene: NA
v_gene: TRBV25-1
abundance: many

CDR3aa: CSARQGGNQPQHF
CDR3nt: TGCAGTGCTAGACAGGGGGGCAATCAGCCCCAGCATTTT
j_gene: TRBJ1-5
d_gene: TRBD1
v_gene: TRBV20-1
abundance: NA

CDR3aa: CSAPGLAGGETQYF
CDR3nt: TGCAGTGCTCCGGGACTAGCGGGAGGAGAGACCCAGTACTTC
j_gene: TRBJ2-5
d_gene: TRBD2
v_gene: TRBV20-1
abundance: NA

CDR3aa: CASSPLTGSKYF
CDR3nt: TGTGCCAGCTCACCACTGACAGGGTCAAAGTACTTC
j_gene: TRBJ2-4
d_gene: TRBD1
v_gene: TRBV18
abundance: NA

CDR3aa: CASSLGTDFHIQYF
CDR3nt: TGCGCCAGCAGCTTGGGGACAGATTTCCATATTCAGTACTTC
j_gene: TRBJ2-4
d_gene: NA
v_gene: TRBV5-1
abundance: many

CDR3aa: CASSRRQGEGSGANVLTF
CDR3nt: TGTGCCAGCAGCCGCCGACAGGGCGAGGGGTCTGGGGCCAACGTCCTGACTTTC
j_gene: TRBJ2-6
d_gene: TRBD1
v_gene: TRBV28
abundance: NA

CDR3aa: CASSLTRDGETQYF
CDR3nt: TGTGCCAGCAGCTTAACCCGGGACGGAGAGACCCAGTACTTC
j_gene: TRBJ2-5
d_gene: NA
v_gene: TRBV7-6
abundance: many

CDR3aa: CASSRGIGTGMYNEQFF
CDR3nt: TGTGCCAGCAGCCGGGGGATCGGGACAGGGATGTACAATGAGCAGTTCTTC
j_gene: TRBJ2-1
d_gene: TRBD1
v_gene: TRBV14
abundance: NA

CDR3aa: CSANRLAGGSRTDTQYF
CDR3nt: TGCAGTGCAAACAGACTAGCGGGGGGGTCCCGCACAGATACGCAGTATTTT
j_gene: TRBJ2-3
d_gene: TRBD2
v_gene: TRBV20-1
abundance: few

CDR3aa: CASSLEASARNEQFF
CDR3nt: TGTGCCAGCAGCTTAGAAGCTAGCGCGAGGAATGAGCAGTTCTTC
j_gene: TRBJ2-1
d_gene: NA
v_gene: TRBV7-6
abundance: NA

CDR3aa: CSARGGRGRQYF
CDR3nt: TGCAGTGCTAGAGGTGGGAGGGGGCGGCAGTACTTC
j_gene: TRBJ2-7
d_gene: NA
v_gene: TRBV20-1
abundance: many

CDR3aa: CASSVDTQYF
CDR3nt: TGTGCCAGCTCGGTAGATACGCAGTATTTT
j_gene: TRBJ2-3
d_gene: NA
v_gene: TRBV2
abundance: many

CDR3aa: CASSFWDSNQPQHF
CDR3nt: TGTGCCAGCAGTTTTTGGGATAGCAATCAGCCCCAGCATTTT
j_gene: TRBJ1-5
d_gene: NA
v_gene: TRBV12-3/TRBV12-4
abundance: few

CDR3aa: CASSSGDRASSTDTQYF
CDR3nt: TGTGCCAGCAGTTCAGGGGACAGGGCGAGTAGCACAGATACGCAGTATTTT
j_gene: TRBJ2-3
d_gene: TRBD1
v_gene: TRBV12-3/TRBV12-4
abundance: NA

CDR3aa: CASSSKAGGPGCEQFF
CDR3nt: TGTGCCAGCAGCTCGAAGGCGGGAGGGCCAGGGTGTGAGCAGTTCTTC
j_gene: TRBJ2-1
d_gene: TRBD2
v_gene: TRBV7-4
abundance: few

CDR3aa: CASRHNNQPQHF
CDR3nt: TGTGCCAGCAGGCATAATAATCAGCCCCAGCATTTT
j_gene: TRBJ1-5
d_gene: NA
v_gene: TRBV6-1
abundance: few

CDR3aa: CSVPGLAGVKTYNEQFF
CDR3nt: TGCAGCGTCCCGGGACTAGCGGGAGTAAAGACATACAATGAGCAGTTCTTC
j_gene: TRBJ2-1
d_gene: TRBD2
v_gene: TRBV29-1
abundance: many

CDR3aa: CAWSVRAVEQYF
CDR3nt: TGTGCCTGGAGTGTACGGGCAGTCGAGCAGTACTTC
j_gene: TRBJ2-7
d_gene: NA
v_gene: TRBV30
abundance: few

CDR3aa: CASSLFGEQYF
CDR3nt: TGTGCCAGCAGCTTATTCGGGGAGCAGTACTTC
j_gene: TRBJ2-7
d_gene: NA
v_gene: TRBV7-9
abundance: many

CDR3aa: CSALGTGGARTEAFF
CDR3nt: TGCAGTGCTCTGGGGACAGGGGGCGCGCGGACTGAAGCTTTCTTT
j_gene: TRBJ1-1
d_gene: TRBD1
v_gene: TRBV20-1
abundance: NA

CDR3aa: CASSLVPAAISDTQYF
CDR3nt: TGTGCCAGCAGCTTAGTTCCAGCAGCGATATCAGATACGCAGTATTTT
j_gene: TRBJ2-3
d_gene: NA
v_gene: TRBV7-2
abundance: NA

CDR3aa: CSAMGEPGEQYF
CDR3nt: TGCAGTGCTATGGGGGAGCCGGGGGAGCAGTACTTC
j_gene: TRBJ2-7
d_gene: NA
v_gene: TRBV20-1
abundance: NA

CDR3aa: CASSQGTGYAYNEQFF
CDR3nt: TGTGCCAGCAGCCAAGGAACAGGGTATGCCTACAATGAGCAGTTCTTC
j_gene: TRBJ2-1
d_gene: NA
v_gene: TRBV3-1
abundance: NA

CDR3aa: CASSYLDGQPETQYF
CDR3nt: TGTGCCAGCAGTTACCTGGACGGCCAGCCGGAGACCCAGTACTTC
j_gene: TRBJ2-5
d_gene: NA
v_gene: TRBV6-2/TRBV6-3
abundance: few

CDR3aa: CASSQGLAGVETQYF
CDR3nt: TGTGCCAGCAGCCAAGGCTTAGCGGGAGTGGAGACCCAGTACTTC
j_gene: TRBJ2-5
d_gene: TRBD2
v_gene: TRBV4-2
abundance: many

CDR3aa: CASSLNMGYEQYF
CDR3nt: TGTGCCAGCTCCTTAAACATGGGCTACGAGCAGTACTTC
j_gene: TRBJ2-7
d_gene: NA
v_gene: TRBV6-6
abundance: NA

CDR3aa: CASRQGGGYTF
CDR3nt: TGTGCCAGCAGACAGGGAGGAGGCTACACCTTC
j_gene: TRBJ1-2
d_gene: NA
v_gene: TRBV28
abundance: many

CDR3aa: CASSLTGASDEQYF
CDR3nt: TGTGCCAGCAGTTTAACCGGGGCGAGCGACGAGCAGTACTTC
j_gene: TRBJ2-7
d_gene: NA
v_gene: TRBV28
abundance: NA

CDR3aa: CASSSGLAGGQYF
CDR3nt: TGCGCCAGCAGCTCTGGACTAGCTGGAGGCCAGTACTTC
j_gene: TRBJ2-5
d_gene: TRBD2
v_gene: TRBV5-1
abundance: NA

CDR3aa: CSALNGGGRWQETQYF
CDR3nt: TGCAGTGCTCTAAACGGAGGCGGGAGGTGGCAAGAGACCCAGTACTTC
j_gene: TRBJ2-5
d_gene: TRBD2
v_gene: TRBV20-1
abundance: NA

CDR3aa: CSAPWRTGDSEQYF
CDR3nt: TGCAGTGCTCCTTGGAGGACAGGAGATAGCGAGCAGTACTTC
j_gene: TRBJ2-7
d_gene: TRBD1
v_gene: TRBV20-1
abundance: NA

CDR3aa: CSVSTGTEAFF
CDR3nt: TGCAGCGTTAGTACTGGCACTGAAGCTTTCTTT
j_gene: TRBJ1-1
d_gene: NA
v_gene: TRBV29-1
abundance: NA

CDR3aa: CASQVEVIGISGNTIYF
CDR3nt: TGTGCCAGCCAGGTCGAGGTTATTGGGATCTCTGGAAACACCATATATTTT
j_gene: TRBJ1-3
d_gene: NA
v_gene: TRBV2
abundance: many

CDR3aa: CSARSGPSYEQYF
CDR3nt: TGCAGTGCTAGATCGGGCCCATCCTACGAGCAGTACTTC
j_gene: TRBJ2-7
d_gene: NA
v_gene: TRBV20-1
abundance: few

CDR3aa: CASSVLQGTEAFF
CDR3nt: TGTGCCAGCAGCGTACTGCAGGGGACTGAAGCTTTCTTT
j_gene: TRBJ1-1
d_gene: NA
v_gene: TRBV9
abundance: many

CDR3aa: CASSKTGGTGELFF
CDR3nt: TGTGCCAGCAGTAAGACAGGGGGCACCGGGGAGCTGTTTTTT
j_gene: TRBJ2-2
d_gene: TRBD1
v_gene: TRBV12-3/TRBV12-4
abundance: many

CDR3aa: CASSPPGTHEQYF
CDR3nt: TGTGCCAGCAGTCCGCCGGGCACCCACGAGCAGTACTTC
j_gene: TRBJ2-7
d_gene: NA
v_gene: TRBV6-5
abundance: NA

CDR3aa: CASSLDGRANVLTF
CDR3nt: TGTGCCAGCAGTTTAGATGGGCGGGCCAACGTCCTGACTTTC
j_gene: TRBJ2-6
d_gene: NA
v_gene: TRBV12-3/TRBV12-4
abundance: few

CDR3aa: CASSWGGLEAFF
CDR3nt: TGTGCCAGCAGTTGGGGGGGCCTTGAAGCTTTCTTT
j_gene: TRBJ1-1
d_gene: NA
v_gene: TRBV6-2/TRBV6-3
abundance: NA

CDR3aa: CASSFWGMNEQFF
CDR3nt: TGTGCCAGCAGTTTTTGGGGTATGAATGAGCAGTTCTTC
j_gene: TRBJ2-1
d_gene: NA
v_gene: TRBV12-3/TRBV12-4
abundance: NA